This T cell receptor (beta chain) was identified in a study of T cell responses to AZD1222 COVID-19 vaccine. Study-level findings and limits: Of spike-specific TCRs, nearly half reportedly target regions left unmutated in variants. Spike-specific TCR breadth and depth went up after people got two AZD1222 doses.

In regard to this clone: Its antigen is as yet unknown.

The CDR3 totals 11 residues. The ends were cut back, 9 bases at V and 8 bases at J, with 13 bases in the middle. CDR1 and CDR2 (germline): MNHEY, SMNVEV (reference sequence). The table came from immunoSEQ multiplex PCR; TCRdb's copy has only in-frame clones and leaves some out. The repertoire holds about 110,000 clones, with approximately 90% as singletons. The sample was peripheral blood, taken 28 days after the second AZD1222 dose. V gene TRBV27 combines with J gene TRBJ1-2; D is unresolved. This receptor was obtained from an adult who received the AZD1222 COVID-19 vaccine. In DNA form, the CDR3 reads TGTGCCAGTGGGTCCCCTTGGGGCTACACCTTC. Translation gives CASGSPWGYTF.